This is a list of T cell receptor beta chains from one sample in a study of blood T cell repertoires in COVID-19. Clones were sequenced by immunoSEQ multiplex PCR, and TCRdb holds only the in-frame ones, with some missing. The sample gives 200,000 to 300,000 clones, approximately 86% of which show up once; 5% to 7% is in the top ten. Sequenced sample: peripheral blood. The receptors stem from a woman aged 60-75 years with active or convalescent COVID-19. CDR3s include the opening cysteine and the closing phenylalanine or tryptophan. A D gene is named only where the DNA matches it firmly. Clone size is not always given. Where it is, it says once, few, many or a class for expanded clones.

j_gene	abundance	v_gene	d_gene	CDR3aa	CDR3nt
TRBJ1-4	NA	TRBV6-1	NA	CASSEVTGTNEKLFF	TGTGCCAGCAGTGAAGTAACAGGGACTAATGAAAAACTGTTTTTT
TRBJ2-5	NA	TRBV5-1	TRBD2	CASSRPGTSGGQETQYF	TGCGCCAGCAGTCGGCCCGGGACTAGCGGGGGGCAAGAGACCCAGTACTTC
TRBJ1-5	once	TRBV21-1	NA	CASSKAGWAEGGQPQHF	TGTGCCAGCAGCAAAGCTGGGTGGGCGGAGGGTGGTCAGCCCCAGCATTTT
TRBJ1-2	NA	TRBV9	TRBD1	CASSGGQRANYGYTF	TGTGCCAGCAGCGGGGGACAGCGAGCTAACTATGGCTACACCTTC
TRBJ2-1	NA	TRBV4-1	NA	CASSQVWEAYNEQFF	TGCGCCAGCAGCCAAGTGTGGGAGGCCTACAATGAGCAGTTCTTC
TRBJ2-5	NA	TRBV6-5	NA	CASRISGQETQYF	TGTGCCAGCAGGATTAGCGGCCAAGAGACCCAGTACTTC
TRBJ2-1	many	TRBV7-8	TRBD2	CASSPMGLANEQFF	TGTGCCAGCAGCCCCATGGGACTAGCAAATGAGCAGTTCTTC
TRBJ2-6	many	TRBV9	NA	CASSSSGTGANVLTF	TGTGCCAGCAGCTCGTCGGGTACCGGGGCCAACGTCCTGACTTTC
TRBJ1-4	NA	TRBV9	TRBD1	CASSFRAGQGNEKLFF	TGTGCCAGCAGCTTTCGCGCGGGACAGGGGAATGAAAAACTGTTTTTT
TRBJ2-2	NA	TRBV19	TRBD2	CASSITPGGPGELFF	TGTGCCAGTAGTATAACCCCGGGAGGGCCCGGGGAGCTGTTTTTT
TRBJ2-7	NA	TRBV3-1/TRBV3-2	TRBD2	CASSQGTSGSYGQYF	TGTGCCAGCAGCCAAGGGACTAGCGGGAGTTACGGGCAGTACTTC
TRBJ1-5	NA	TRBV3-1/TRBV3-2	NA	CASSQDSRAQPQHF	TGTGCCAGCAGCCAAGATTCCAGGGCTCAGCCCCAGCATTTT
TRBJ2-7	once	TRBV6-1	TRBD2	CASSEGTSGPFEQYF	TGTGCCAGCAGTGAGGGGACTAGCGGTCCGTTCGAGCAGTACTTC
TRBJ1-3	NA	TRBV6-1	NA	CASSEIRTGNTIYF	TGTGCCAGCAGTGAAATCAGGACTGGAAACACCATATATTTT
TRBJ2-1	NA	TRBV7-2	NA	CASSLSSGMGEQFF	TGTGCCAGCAGCTTAAGCTCAGGGATGGGTGAGCAGTTCTTC
TRBJ2-3	NA	TRBV10-3	TRBD2	CAIRPTSVKGDTQYF	TGTGCCATCAGACCAACTAGCGTGAAGGGGGATACGCAGTATTTT
TRBJ2-6	NA	TRBV19	NA	CASRGDGAARSGANVLTF	TGTGCCAGTAGAGGGGATGGGGCCGCACGCTCTGGGGCCAACGTCCTGACTTTC
TRBJ1-2	NA	TRBV10-1	TRBD1	CASSESGTEYGYTF	TGCGCCAGCAGTGAGTCCGGGACAGAGTATGGCTACACCTTC
TRBJ2-1	NA	TRBV2	TRBD2	CASSDGTSGGAGNEQFF	TGTGCCAGCAGTGACGGGACTAGCGGGGGGGCTGGCAATGAGCAGTTCTTC
TRBJ2-1	NA	TRBV7-9	NA	CASSFWSSSYNEQFF	TGTGCCAGCAGCTTTTGGAGTAGCTCCTACAATGAGCAGTTCTTC
TRBJ1-6	NA	TRBV15	NA	CATSSSSWEGTLNSPLHF	TGTGCCACCAGCTCCTCCTCCTGGGAGGGGACCCTAAATTCACCCCTCCACTTT
TRBJ2-3	NA	TRBV7-9	TRBD2	CASKLWVTSPLATDTQYF	TGTGCCAGCAAGTTATGGGTGACTAGCCCTCTCGCCACAGATACGCAGTATTTT
TRBJ1-3	NA	TRBV7-8	NA	CASSLVVPGRSGNTIYF	TGTGCCAGCAGCTTAGTGGTCCCGGGGAGGTCTGGAAACACCATATATTTT
TRBJ1-1	NA	TRBV3-1/TRBV3-2	TRBD1	CASSRGGARGNTEAFF	TGTGCCAGCTCGCGAGGGGGCGCCAGGGGGAACACTGAAGCTTTCTTT
TRBJ2-4	NA	TRBV7-8	TRBD2	CASSAPGGEENIQYF	TGTGCCAGCAGCGCCCCCGGGGGGGAGGAAAACATTCAGTACTTC
TRBJ1-5	once	TRBV19	NA	CASSIGAYSNQPQHF	TGTGCCAGTAGTATTGGAGCGTATAGCAATCAGCCCCAGCATTTT
TRBJ2-3	NA	TRBV6-5	TRBD2	CASSRGLAGTDTQYF	TGTGCCAGCAGTCGGGGACTAGCGGGCACAGATACGCAGTATTTT
TRBJ2-1	NA	TRBV28	TRBD2	CASSLSAGAFYNEQFF	TGTGCCAGCAGTTTATCAGCGGGGGCGTTCTACAATGAGCAGTTCTTC
TRBJ2-5	NA	TRBV24-1	TRBD2	CATSDPSGGWETQYF	TGTGCCACCAGTGATCCTAGCGGGGGGTGGGAGACCCAGTACTTC
TRBJ1-1	NA	TRBV14	TRBD1	CASSLLPPGTGETEAFF	TGTGCCAGCAGCCTTCTCCCACCCGGGACAGGGGAGACTGAAGCTTTCTTT
TRBJ2-1	NA	TRBV10-1	TRBD1	CASSDQGDIRNEQFF	TGCGCCAGCAGTGATCAGGGGGATATTAGAAATGAGCAGTTCTTC
TRBJ2-2	NA	TRBV27	NA	CASSLLLSGATGELFF	TGTGCCAGCAGTTTACTCTTGAGCGGAGCCACCGGGGAGCTGTTTTTT
TRBJ2-3	once	TRBV5-1	NA	CASSSGGHVSLTDTQYF	TGCGCCAGCAGCTCGGGGGGACACGTGTCCCTCACAGATACGCAGTATTTT
TRBJ1-5	NA	TRBV10-3	NA	CAISDSTYGGQPQHF	TGTGCCATCAGTGACTCGACGTACGGCGGTCAGCCCCAGCATTTT
TRBJ2-7	NA	TRBV3-1/TRBV3-2	TRBD2	CASSHGLAGGSDEQYF	TGTGCCAGCAGCCATGGTTTAGCGGGAGGGTCTGACGAGCAGTACTTC
TRBJ1-1	NA	TRBV10-2	TRBD1	CASSEGQGGSMNTEAFF	TGCGCCAGCAGTGAGGGACAGGGAGGGTCGATGAACACTGAAGCTTTCTTT
TRBJ2-7	NA	TRBV2	TRBD2	CASTRTSGPSYEQYF	TGTGCCAGCACTCGGACTAGCGGGCCTTCCTACGAGCAGTACTTC
TRBJ1-6	NA	TRBV11-1	NA	CASSFQGRGSPLHF	TGTGCCAGCAGCTTTCAGGGAAGGGGCTCACCCCTCCACTTT
TRBJ1-5	NA	TRBV19	NA	CASSWGVVEPQHF	TGTGCCAGTAGTTGGGGAGTAGTGGAGCCCCAGCATTTT
TRBJ2-1	NA	TRBV12-3/TRBV12-4	NA	CASSLVRYNEQFF	TGTGCCAGCAGTTTAGTACGGTACAATGAGCAGTTCTTC
TRBJ2-7	NA	TRBV4-1	TRBD1	CASSPNAGQGGSYEQYF	TGCGCCAGCAGCCCTAACGCAGGACAGGGGGGCTCCTACGAGCAGTACTTC
TRBJ1-2	NA	TRBV15	NA	CATSRTPRAASGGYTF	TGTGCCACCAGCAGGACACCCAGGGCAGCGTCGGGTGGCTACACCTTC
TRBJ2-1	NA	TRBV18	TRBD1	CASSPRFRSTGALSYNEQFF	TGTGCCAGCTCACCAAGATTCAGATCCACAGGGGCCTTATCCTACAATGAGCAGTTCTTC
TRBJ1-3	once	TRBV6-5	NA	CASVNFSGNTIYF	TGTGCCAGCGTGAACTTCTCTGGAAACACCATATATTTT
TRBJ1-5	NA	TRBV9	NA	CASSVGAGAGQPQHF	TGTGCCAGCAGCGTAGGTGCAGGGGCGGGTCAGCCCCAGCATTTT
TRBJ2-7	NA	TRBV10-2	TRBD1	CASRDRGYEQYF	TGCGCCAGCCGGGACAGGGGTTACGAGCAGTACTTC
TRBJ2-7	NA	TRBV24-1	NA	CATSESGSGYEQYF	TGTGCCACCAGCGAAAGCGGAAGTGGCTACGAGCAGTACTTC
TRBJ2-5	NA	TRBV28	TRBD2	CASSPMRTSGGGSETQYF	TGTGCCAGCAGTCCCATGCGGACTAGCGGGGGGGGCTCAGAGACCCAGTACTTC
TRBJ2-3	few	TRBV29-1	NA	CSVVRGTDTQYF	TGCAGCGTTGTTCGGGGCACAGATACGCAGTATTTT
TRBJ2-2	NA	TRBV7-6	TRBD1	CASSPAPPDRGQGGELFF	TGTGCCAGCAGCCCCGCTCCCCCGGACAGGGGGCAAGGCGGGGAGCTGTTTTTT
TRBJ2-5	NA	TRBV5-4	NA	CASSHRDQETQYF	TGTGCCAGCAGCCACCGGGACCAAGAGACCCAGTACTTC
TRBJ2-3	NA	TRBV5-1	TRBD1	CASRWGSGTAYTDTQYF	TGCGCCAGCCGCTGGGGTTCCGGGACAGCGTACACAGATACGCAGTATTTT
TRBJ2-2	NA	TRBV19	TRBD2	CASSIVAGVSGELFF	TGTGCCAGTAGTATTGTGGCGGGAGTATCCGGGGAGCTGTTTTTT